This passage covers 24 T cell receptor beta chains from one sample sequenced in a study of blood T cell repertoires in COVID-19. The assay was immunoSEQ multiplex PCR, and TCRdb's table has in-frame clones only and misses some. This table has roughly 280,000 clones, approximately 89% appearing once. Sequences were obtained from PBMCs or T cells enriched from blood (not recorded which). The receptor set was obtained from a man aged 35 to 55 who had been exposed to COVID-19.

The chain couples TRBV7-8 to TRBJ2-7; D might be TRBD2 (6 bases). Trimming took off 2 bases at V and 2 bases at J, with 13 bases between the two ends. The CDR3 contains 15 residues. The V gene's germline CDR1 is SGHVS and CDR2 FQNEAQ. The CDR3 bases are TGTGCCAGCAGCTTAATACCGGGAGCAACCTACGAGCAGTACTTC. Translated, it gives CASSLIPGATYEQYF.

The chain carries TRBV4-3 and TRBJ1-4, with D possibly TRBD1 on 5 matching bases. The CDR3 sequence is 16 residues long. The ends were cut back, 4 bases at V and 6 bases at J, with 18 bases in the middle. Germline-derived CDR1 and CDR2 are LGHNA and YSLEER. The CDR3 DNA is TGCGCCAGCAGCCTAGCGGGACGGGGAAACGATGAAAAACTGTTTTTT. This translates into CASSLAGRGNDEKLFF.

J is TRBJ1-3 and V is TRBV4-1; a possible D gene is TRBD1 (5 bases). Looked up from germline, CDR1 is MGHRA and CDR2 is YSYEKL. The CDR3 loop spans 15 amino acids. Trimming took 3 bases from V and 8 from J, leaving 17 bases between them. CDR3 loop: CASSQAPGREDTIYF. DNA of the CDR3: TGCGCCAGCAGCCAGGCCCCGGGCAGGGAGGACACCATATATTTT.

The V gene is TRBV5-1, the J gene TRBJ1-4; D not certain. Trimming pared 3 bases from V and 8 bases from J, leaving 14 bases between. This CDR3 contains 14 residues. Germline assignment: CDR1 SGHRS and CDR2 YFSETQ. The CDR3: CASSSGVGGEKLFF. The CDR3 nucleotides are TGCGCCAGCAGCTCAGGAGTAGGAGGCGAAAAACTGTTTTTT.

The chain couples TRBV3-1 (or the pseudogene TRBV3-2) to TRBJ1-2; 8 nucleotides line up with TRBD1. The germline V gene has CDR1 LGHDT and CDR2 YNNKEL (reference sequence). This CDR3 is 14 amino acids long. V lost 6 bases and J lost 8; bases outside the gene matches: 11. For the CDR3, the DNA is TGTGCCAGCAGTTTCTCCACAGGGGGATACGGCTACACCTTC. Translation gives CASSFSTGGYGYTF.

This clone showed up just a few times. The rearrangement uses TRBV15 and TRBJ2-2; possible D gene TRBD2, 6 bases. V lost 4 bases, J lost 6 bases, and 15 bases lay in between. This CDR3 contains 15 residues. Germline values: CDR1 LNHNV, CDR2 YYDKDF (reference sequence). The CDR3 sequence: CATSIQRRAPGELFF. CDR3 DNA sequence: TGTGCCACCAGCATCCAGCGGAGGGCCCCCGGGGAGCTGTTTTTT.

CDR3 sequence reads: CASSYSQGRRNSPLHF. CDR3 DNA sequence: TGTGCCAGCAGTTACTCCCAGGGGCGTAGGAATTCACCCCTCCACTTT. The rearrangement joins TRBV6-5 to TRBJ1-6, with a possible D match to TRBD1 (6 bases). V dropped 0 bases and J dropped 7 bases, with 13 bases sitting between them. Germline-derived CDR1 and CDR2 are MNHEY and SVGAGI. This CDR3 contains 16 residues.

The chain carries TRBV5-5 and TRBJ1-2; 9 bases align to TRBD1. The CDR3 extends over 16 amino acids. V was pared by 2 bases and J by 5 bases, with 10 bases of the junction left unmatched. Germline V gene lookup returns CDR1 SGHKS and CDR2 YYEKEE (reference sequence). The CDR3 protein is CASSFVPSTGGYGYTF. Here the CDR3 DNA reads TGTGCCAGCAGCTTTGTACCATCGACAGGGGGGTATGGCTACACCTTC.

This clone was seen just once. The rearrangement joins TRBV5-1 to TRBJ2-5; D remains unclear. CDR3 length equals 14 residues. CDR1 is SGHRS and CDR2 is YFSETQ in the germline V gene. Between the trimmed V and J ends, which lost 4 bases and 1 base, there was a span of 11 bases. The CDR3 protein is CASSVRLPQETQYF. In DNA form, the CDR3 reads TGCGCCAGCAGCGTGCGTCTGCCCCAAGAGACCCAGTACTTC.

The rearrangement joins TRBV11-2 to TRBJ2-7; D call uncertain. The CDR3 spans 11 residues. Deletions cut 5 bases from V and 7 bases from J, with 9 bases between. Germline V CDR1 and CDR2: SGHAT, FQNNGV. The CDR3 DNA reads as TGTGCCAGCAGCCTCAGAGGAGAGCAGTACTTC. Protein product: CASSLRGEQYF.

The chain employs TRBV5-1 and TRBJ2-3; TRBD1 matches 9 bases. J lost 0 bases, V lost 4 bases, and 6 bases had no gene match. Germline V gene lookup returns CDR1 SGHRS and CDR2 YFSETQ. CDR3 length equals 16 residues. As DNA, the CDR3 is TGCGCCAGCAGCGCTGGACAGGGGCCGAGCACAGATACGCAGTATTTT. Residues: CASSAGQGPSTDTQYF.

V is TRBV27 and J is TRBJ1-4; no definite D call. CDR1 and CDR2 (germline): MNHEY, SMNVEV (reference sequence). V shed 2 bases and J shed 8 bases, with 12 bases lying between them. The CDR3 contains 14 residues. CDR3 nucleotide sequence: TGTGCCAGCAGTTTACTCGGAGGCGAGGAAAAACTGTTTTTT. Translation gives CASSLLGGEEKLFF.

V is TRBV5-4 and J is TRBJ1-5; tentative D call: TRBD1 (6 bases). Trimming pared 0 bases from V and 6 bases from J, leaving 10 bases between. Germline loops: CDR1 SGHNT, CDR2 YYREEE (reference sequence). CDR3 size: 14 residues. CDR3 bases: TGTGCCAGCAGCTTGGGGGGGGGCACTCAGCCCCAGCATTTT. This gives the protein CASSLGGGTQPQHF. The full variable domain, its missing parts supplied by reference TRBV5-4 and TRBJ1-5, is ETGVTQSPTHLIKTRGQQVTLRCSSQSGHNTVSWYQQALGQGPQFIFQYYREEENGRGNFPPRFSGLQFPNYSSELNVNALELDDSALYLCASSLGGGTQPQHFGDGTRLSIL.

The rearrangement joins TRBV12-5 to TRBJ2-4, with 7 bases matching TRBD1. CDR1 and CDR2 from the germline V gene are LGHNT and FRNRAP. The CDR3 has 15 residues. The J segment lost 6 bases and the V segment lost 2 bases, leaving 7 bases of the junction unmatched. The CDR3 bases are TGTGCTAGTGGTTTGCCAGGGACAGCTTCAAACATTCAGTACTTC. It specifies CASGLPGTASNIQYF.

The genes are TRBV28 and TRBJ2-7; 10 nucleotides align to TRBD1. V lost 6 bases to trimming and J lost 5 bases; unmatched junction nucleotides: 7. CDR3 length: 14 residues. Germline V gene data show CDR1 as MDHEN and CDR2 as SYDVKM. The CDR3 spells CASSFRDRGHEQYF. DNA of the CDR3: TGTGCCAGCAGCTTTCGGGACAGGGGCCACGAGCAGTACTTC.

CDR3 DNA: TGTGCCAGCAGTTTTGGGCGGGAGTCTACAGATACGCAGTATTTT. Protein: CASSFGRESTDTQYF. The rearrangement links TRBV28 to TRBJ2-3; TRBD2 matches 7 bases. The CDR3 extends over 15 amino acids. The V gene's germline CDR1 is MDHEN and CDR2 SYDVKM. Trimming cost V 3 bases and J 3 bases; bases outside gene matches: 6. The full variable domain, rest sourced from reference TRBV28 and TRBJ2-3, is DVKVTQSSRYLVKRTGEKVFLECVQDMDHENMFWYRQDPGLGLRLIYFSYDVKMKEKGDIPEGYSVSREKKERFSLILESASTNQTSMYLCASSFGRESTDTQYFGPGTRLTVL.

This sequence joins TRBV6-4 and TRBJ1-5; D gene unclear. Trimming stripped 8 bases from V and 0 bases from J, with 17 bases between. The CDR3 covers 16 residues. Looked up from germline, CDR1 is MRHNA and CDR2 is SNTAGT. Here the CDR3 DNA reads TGTGCCAGCTTTGATCGGGAGGTTCATAGCAATCAGCCCCAGCATTTT. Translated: CASFDREVHSNQPQHF.

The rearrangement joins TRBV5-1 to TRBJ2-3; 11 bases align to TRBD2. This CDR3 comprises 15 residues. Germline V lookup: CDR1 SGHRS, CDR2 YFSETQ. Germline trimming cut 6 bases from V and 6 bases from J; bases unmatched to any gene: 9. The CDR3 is CASNGLAGGGDTQYF. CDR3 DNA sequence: TGCGCCAGCAATGGACTAGCGGGCGGAGGGGATACGCAGTATTTT.

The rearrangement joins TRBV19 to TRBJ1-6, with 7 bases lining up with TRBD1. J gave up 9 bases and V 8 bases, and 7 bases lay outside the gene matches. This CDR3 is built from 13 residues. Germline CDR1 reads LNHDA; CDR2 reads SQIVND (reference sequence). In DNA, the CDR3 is TGTGCCAGTGGAAGAGACAGGGCTTCACCCCTCCACTTT. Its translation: CASGRDRASPLHF.

CDR3 sequence reads: CASSQDLPGGWYNEQFF. The CDR3, as DNA: TGTGCCAGCAGCCAAGATCTCCCGGGAGGGTGGTACAATGAGCAGTTCTTC. This rearrangement joins TRBV3-1 (or the pseudogene TRBV3-2) to TRBJ2-1, with 8 bases aligning to TRBD2. The CDR3 has 17 residues. CDR1 and CDR2 (germline): LGHDT, YNNKEL (reference sequence). J was trimmed by 4 bases and V by 0 bases; bases with no gene match: 8.

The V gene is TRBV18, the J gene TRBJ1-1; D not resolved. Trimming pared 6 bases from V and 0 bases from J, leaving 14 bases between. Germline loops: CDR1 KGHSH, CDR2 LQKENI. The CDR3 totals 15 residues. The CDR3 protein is CASSREGGVNTEAFF. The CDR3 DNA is TGTGCCAGCTCGAGGGAGGGTGGAGTGAACACTGAAGCTTTCTTT. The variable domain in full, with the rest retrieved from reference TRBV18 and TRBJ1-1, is NAGVMQNPRHLVRRRGQEARLRCSPMKGHSHVYWYRQLPEEGLKFMVYLQKENIIDESGMPKERFSAEFPKEGPSILRIQQVVRGDSAAYFCASSREGGVNTEAFFGQGTRLTVV.

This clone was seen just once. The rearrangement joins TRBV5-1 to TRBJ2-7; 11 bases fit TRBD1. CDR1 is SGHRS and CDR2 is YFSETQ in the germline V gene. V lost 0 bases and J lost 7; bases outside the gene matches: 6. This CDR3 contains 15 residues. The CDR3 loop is CASSLGTGGSGEQYF. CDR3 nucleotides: TGCGCCAGCAGCTTGGGGACAGGGGGCTCCGGGGAGCAGTACTTC.

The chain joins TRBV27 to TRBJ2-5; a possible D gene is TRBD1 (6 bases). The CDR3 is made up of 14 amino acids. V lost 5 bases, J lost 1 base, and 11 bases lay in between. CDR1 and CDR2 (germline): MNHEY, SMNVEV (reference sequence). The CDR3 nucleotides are TGTGCCAGCAGTGAGGACAGCCTCCAAGAGACCCAGTACTTC. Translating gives CASSEDSLQETQYF.

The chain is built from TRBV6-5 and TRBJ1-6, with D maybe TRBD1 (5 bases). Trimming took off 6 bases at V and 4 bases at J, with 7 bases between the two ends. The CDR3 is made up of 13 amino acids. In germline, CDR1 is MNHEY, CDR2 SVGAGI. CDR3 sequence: CASRTDYNSPLHF. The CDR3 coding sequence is TGTGCCAGCAGGACAGATTATAATTCACCCCTCCACTTT.